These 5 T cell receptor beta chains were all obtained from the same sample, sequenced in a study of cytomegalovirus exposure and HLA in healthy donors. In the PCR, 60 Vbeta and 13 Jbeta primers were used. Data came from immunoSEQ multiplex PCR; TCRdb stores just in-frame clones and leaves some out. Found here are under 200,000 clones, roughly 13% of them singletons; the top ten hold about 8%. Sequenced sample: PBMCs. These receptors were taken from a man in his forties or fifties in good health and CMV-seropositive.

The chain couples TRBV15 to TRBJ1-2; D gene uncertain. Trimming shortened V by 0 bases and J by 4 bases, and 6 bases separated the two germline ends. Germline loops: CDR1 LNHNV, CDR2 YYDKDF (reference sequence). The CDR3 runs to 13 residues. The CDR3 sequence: CATSRELFYGYTF. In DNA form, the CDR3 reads TGTGCCACCAGCAGAGAGTTATTCTATGGCTACACCTTC. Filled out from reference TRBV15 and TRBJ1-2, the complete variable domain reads DAMVIQNPRYQVTQFGKPVTLSCSQTLNHNVMYWYQQKSSQAPKLLFHYYDKDFNNEADTPDNFQSRRPNTSFCFLDIRSPGLGDTAMYLCATSRELFYGYTFGSGTRLTVV.

CDR3: CASSPRSRTGPMSPLHF. The CDR3 DNA is TGTGCCAGCAGCCCCAGATCGAGGACAGGGCCTATGTCACCCCTCCACTTT. V gene TRBV11-3 combines with J gene TRBJ1-6, with 8 positions matching TRBD1. J was trimmed by 10 bases and V by 5 bases; bases with no gene match: 16. This CDR3 comprises 17 residues. Germline V gene lookup returns CDR1 SGHNT and CDR2 YENEEA.

This CDR3 is CASSPDRDYGYTF. The DNA of the CDR3 is TGTGCCAGCAGCCCGGACAGGGACTATGGCTACACCTTC. V and J are TRBV11-3 and TRBJ1-2; 8 nucleotides match TRBD1. The CDR3 loop spans 13 amino acids. The J segment lost 3 bases and the V segment lost 5 bases, leaving 2 bases of the junction unmatched. CDR1 and CDR2 from the germline V gene are SGHNT and YENEEA. Drawing the rest from reference TRBV11-3 and TRBJ1-2, the complete variable domain is EAGVVQSPRYKIIEKKQPVAFWCNPISGHNTLYWYLQNLGQGPELLIRYENEEAVDDSQLPKDRFSAERLKGVDSTLKIQPAELGDSAVYLCASSPDRDYGYTFGSGTRLTVV.

The CDR3 DNA is TGTGCCAGTAGTGCAGGCTACGAGCAGTACTTC. It is translated as CASSAGYEQYF. The chain is built from TRBV19 and TRBJ2-7; D not certain. The germline V gene encodes CDR1 LNHDA and CDR2 SQIVND (reference sequence). The CDR3 contains 11 residues. The V and J ends lost 5 bases and 3 bases respectively, with 5 bases between them.

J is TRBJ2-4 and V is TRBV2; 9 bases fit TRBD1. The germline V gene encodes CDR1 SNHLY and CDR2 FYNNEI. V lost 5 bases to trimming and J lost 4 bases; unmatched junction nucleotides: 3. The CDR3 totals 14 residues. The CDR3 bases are TGTGCCAGCAGTTTACAGGGGGCGAAAAACATTCAGTACTTC. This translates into CASSLQGAKNIQYF.